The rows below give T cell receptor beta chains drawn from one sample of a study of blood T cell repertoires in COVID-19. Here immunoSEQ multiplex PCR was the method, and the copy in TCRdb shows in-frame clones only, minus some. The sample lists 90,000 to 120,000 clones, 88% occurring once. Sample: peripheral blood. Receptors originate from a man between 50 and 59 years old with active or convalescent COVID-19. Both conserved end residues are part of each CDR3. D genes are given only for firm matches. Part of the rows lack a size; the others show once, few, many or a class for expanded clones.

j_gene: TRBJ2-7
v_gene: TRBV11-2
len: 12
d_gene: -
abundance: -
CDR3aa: CASSFRPYEQYF
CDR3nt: TGTGCCAGCAGCTTTCGTCCCTACGAGCAGTACTTC

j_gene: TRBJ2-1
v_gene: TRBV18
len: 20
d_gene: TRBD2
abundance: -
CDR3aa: CASSPFQTSGSRSSYNEQFF
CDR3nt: TGTGCCAGCTCACCATTTCAGACTAGCGGGAGCCGAAGCTCCTACAATGAGCAGTTCTTC

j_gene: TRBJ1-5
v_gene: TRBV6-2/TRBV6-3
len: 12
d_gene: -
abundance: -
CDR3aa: CASSYPDQPQHF
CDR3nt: TGTGCCAGCAGTTACCCAGATCAGCCCCAGCATTTT

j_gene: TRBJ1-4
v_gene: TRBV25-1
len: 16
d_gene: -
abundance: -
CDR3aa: CASQGGERWTNEKLFF
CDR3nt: TGTGCCAGTCAGGGAGGGGAGAGATGGACTAATGAAAAACTGTTTTTT

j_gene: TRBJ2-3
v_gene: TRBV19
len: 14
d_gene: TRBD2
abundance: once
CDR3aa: CASQGLAGRDTQYF
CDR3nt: TGTGCCAGTCAGGGACTAGCGGGACGAGATACGCAGTATTTT

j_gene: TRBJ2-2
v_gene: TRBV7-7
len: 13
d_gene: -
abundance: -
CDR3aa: CASSSSEFGELFF
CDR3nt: TGTGCTAGCAGCTCTAGCGAATTCGGGGAGCTGTTTTTT

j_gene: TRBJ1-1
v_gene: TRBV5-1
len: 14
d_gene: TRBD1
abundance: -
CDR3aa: CASSRQGRDTEAFF
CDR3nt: TGCGCCAGCAGCCGACAGGGCCGGGACACTGAAGCTTTCTTT

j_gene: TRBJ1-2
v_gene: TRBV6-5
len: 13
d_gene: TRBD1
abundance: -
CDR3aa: CASSWDRNYGYTF
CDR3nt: TGTGCCAGCAGTTGGGACAGAAACTATGGCTACACCTTC

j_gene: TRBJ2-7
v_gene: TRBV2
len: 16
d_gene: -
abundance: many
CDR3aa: CASSEAGSGSSYEQYF
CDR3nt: TGTGCCAGCAGTGAAGCGGGTAGCGGTAGCTCCTACGAGCAGTACTTC

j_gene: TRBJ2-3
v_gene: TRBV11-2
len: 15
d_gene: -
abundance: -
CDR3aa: CASSLDRGGTDTQYF
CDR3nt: TGTGCCAGCAGCTTAGACAGGGGTGGGACAGATACGCAGTATTTT

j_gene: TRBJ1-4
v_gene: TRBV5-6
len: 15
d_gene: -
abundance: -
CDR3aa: CASSRSGHGDEKLFF
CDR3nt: TGTGCCAGCAGCCGGTCCGGGCACGGGGATGAAAAACTGTTTTTT

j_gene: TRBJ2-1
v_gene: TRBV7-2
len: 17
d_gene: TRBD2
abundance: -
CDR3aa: CASSPFVGGLPPDEQFF
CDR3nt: TGTGCCAGCAGCCCGTTTGTGGGAGGGCTCCCACCCGATGAGCAGTTCTTC

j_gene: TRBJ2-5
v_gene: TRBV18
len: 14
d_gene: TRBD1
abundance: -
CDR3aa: CASSLGQVQETQYF
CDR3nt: TGTGCCAGCTCACTGGGACAGGTCCAAGAGACCCAGTACTTC

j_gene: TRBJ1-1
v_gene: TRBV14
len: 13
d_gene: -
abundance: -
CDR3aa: CASRRNLNTEAFF
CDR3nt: TGTGCCAGCAGGCGGAATCTGAACACTGAAGCTTTCTTT

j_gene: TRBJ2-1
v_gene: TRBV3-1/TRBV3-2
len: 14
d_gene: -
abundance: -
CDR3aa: CASSPIAVGNEQFF
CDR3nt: TGTGCCAGCAGCCCAATAGCGGTGGGGAATGAGCAGTTCTTC

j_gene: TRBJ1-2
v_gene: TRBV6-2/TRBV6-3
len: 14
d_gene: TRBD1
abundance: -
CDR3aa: CASSRRGLLDGYTF
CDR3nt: TGTGCCAGCAGCCGCAGGGGGTTGTTGGATGGCTACACCTTC

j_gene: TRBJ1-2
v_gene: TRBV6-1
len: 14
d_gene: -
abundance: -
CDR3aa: CASSEGLQNYGYTF
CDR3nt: TGTGCCAGCAGTGAAGGTTTGCAGAACTATGGCTACACCTTC

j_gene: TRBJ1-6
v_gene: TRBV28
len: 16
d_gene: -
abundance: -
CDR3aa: CASKGAGTVYNSPLHF
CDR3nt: TGTGCCAGCAAAGGAGCGGGGACTGTCTATAATTCACCCCTCCACTTT

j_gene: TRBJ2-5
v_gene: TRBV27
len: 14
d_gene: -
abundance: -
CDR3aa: CASSLRGWLETQYF
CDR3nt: TGTGCCAGCAGTTTACGGGGGTGGTTAGAGACCCAGTACTTC

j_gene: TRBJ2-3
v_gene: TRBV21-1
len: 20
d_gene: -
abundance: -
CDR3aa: CASSKESVASGIPSTDTQYF
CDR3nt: -

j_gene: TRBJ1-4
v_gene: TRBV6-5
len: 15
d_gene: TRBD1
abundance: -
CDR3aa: CATSGTVSTNEKLFF
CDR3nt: TGTGCCACCTCCGGGACAGTCTCAACTAATGAAAAACTGTTTTTT

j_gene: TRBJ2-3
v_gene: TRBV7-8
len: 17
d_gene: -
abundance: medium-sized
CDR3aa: CASSLGGRGSSTDTQYF
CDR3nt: TGTGCCAGCAGCTTAGGGGGCAGGGGCTCTAGCACAGATACGCAGTATTTT

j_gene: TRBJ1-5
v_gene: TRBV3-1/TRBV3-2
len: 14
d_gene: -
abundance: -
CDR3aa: CASSQDDSYQPQHF
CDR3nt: TGTGCCAGCAGCCAAGATGACAGTTATCAGCCCCAGCATTTT

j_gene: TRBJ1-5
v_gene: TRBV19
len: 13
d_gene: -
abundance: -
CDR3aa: CASSIQGIEPQHF
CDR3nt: TGTGCCAGTAGTATTCAGGGGATCGAGCCCCAGCATTTT

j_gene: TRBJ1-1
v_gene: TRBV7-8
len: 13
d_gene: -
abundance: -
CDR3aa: CASSFFGGTEAFF
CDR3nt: TGTGCCAGCAGCTTTTTCGGGGGCACTGAAGCTTTCTTT

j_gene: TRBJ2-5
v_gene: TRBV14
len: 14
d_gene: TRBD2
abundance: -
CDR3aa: CASSQAGLALAQYF
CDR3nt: TGTGCCAGCAGCCAAGCGGGACTAGCGTTAGCCCAGTACTTC

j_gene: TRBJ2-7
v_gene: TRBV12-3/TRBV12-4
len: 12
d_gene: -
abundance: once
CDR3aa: CASSYRDYEQYF
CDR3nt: TGTGCCAGCAGTTACCGGGACTACGAGCAGTACTTC

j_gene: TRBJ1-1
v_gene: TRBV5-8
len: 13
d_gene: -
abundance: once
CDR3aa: CASSHEPGTEAFF
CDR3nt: TGTGCCAGCAGCCATGAGCCAGGCACTGAAGCTTTCTTT

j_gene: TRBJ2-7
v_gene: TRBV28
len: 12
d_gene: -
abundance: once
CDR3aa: CASTLQGYEQYF
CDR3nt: TGTGCCAGCACCCTTCAGGGGTACGAGCAGTACTTC

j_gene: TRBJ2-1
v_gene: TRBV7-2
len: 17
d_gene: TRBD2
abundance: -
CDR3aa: CASSLRRPGLAGGVLFF
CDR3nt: TGTGCCAGCAGCCTTCGCCGACCCGGACTAGCGGGAGGGGTCCTGTTCTTC

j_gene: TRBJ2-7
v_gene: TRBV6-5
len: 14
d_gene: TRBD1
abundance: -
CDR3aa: CASRPGTGGYEQYF
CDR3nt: TGTGCCAGCAGACCCGGGACAGGGGGTTACGAGCAGTACTTC

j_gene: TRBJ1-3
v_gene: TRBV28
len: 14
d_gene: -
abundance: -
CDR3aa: CASSGDWKGNTIYF
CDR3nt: TGTGCCAGCAGTGGCGACTGGAAAGGAAACACCATATATTTT

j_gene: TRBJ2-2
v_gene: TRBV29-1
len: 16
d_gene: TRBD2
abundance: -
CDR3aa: CSVVGRASGQGGELFF
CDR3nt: TGCAGCGTTGTAGGAAGGGCTAGCGGGCAGGGAGGGGAGCTGTTTTTT

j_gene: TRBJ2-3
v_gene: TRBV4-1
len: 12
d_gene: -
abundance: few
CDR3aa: CASSQGQDTQYF
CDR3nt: TGCGCCAGCAGCCAAGGACAAGATACGCAGTATTTT

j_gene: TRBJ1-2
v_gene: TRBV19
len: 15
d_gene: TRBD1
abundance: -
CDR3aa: CASSTGTGPSGGYTF
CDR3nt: TGTGCCAGTAGTACCGGGACAGGTCCTTCTGGTGGCTACACCTTC

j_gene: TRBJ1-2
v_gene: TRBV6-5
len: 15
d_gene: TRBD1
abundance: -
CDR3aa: CASSFGTGTNYGYTF
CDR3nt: TGTGCCAGCAGTTTCGGGACAGGGACAAACTATGGCTACACCTTC

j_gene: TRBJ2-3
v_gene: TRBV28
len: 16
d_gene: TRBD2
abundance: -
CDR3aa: CASSSQGLAGADTQYF
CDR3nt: TGTGCCAGCAGTTCCCAAGGACTAGCGGGAGCGGATACGCAGTATTTT

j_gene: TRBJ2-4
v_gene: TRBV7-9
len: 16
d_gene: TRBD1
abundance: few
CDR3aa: CASSSLGQGDKNIQYF
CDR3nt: TGTGCCAGCAGCTCGTTAGGACAGGGGGACAAAAACATTCAGTACTTC

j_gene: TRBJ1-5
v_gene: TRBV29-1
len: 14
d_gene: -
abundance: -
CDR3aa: CSVLTGHSNQPQHF
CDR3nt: TGCAGCGTACTGACGGGTCATAGCAATCAGCCCCAGCATTTT

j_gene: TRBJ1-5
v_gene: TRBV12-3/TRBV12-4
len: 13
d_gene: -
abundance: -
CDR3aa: CASRPQGNQPQHF
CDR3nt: TGTGCCAGCCGTCCTCAGGGCAATCAGCCCCAGCATTTT

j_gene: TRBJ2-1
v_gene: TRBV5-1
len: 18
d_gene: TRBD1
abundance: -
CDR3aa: CASSLTFLPQGAKGEQFF
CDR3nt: TGCGCCAGCAGCCTAACTTTCTTGCCACAGGGGGCCAAGGGTGAGCAGTTCTTC

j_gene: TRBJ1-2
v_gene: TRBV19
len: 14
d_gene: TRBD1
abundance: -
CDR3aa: CASSRTGGNYGYTF
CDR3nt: TGTGCCAGTAGCCGGACAGGGGGCAACTATGGCTACACCTTC

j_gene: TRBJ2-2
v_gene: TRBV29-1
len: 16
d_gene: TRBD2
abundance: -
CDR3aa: CSVERRRSGRAGELFF
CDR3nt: TGCAGCGTTGAGAGGCGACGCAGCGGGAGGGCCGGGGAGCTGTTTTTT

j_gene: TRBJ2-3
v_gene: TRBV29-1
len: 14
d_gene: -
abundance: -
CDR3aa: CSVLTVTGTDTQYF
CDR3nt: TGCAGCGTTCTGACAGTAACCGGCACAGATACGCAGTATTTT

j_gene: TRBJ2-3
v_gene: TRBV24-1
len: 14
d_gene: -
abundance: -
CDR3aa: CATSDLHSTDTQYF
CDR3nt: TGTGCCACCAGTGATTTACACAGCACAGATACGCAGTATTTT

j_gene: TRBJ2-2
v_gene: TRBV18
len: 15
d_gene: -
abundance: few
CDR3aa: CASSPLAGFTGELFF
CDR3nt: TGTGCCAGCTCACCACTCGCGGGGTTCACTGGGGAGCTGTTTTTT